This TCR beta chain came from a study of OX40 agonist ivuxolimab in advanced cancers. Study information: Dosing consisted of intravenous ivuxolimab at 0.01 to 10 mg/kg every 2 weeks. Study-level points and caveats: What antigens the expanded peripheral T cells recognized was never established. CD8+ T cells averaged more expanded clones than CD4+. Some nonresponders also had low normalized T-cell clonal expansion.

TCRdb's copy holds only in-frame clones and misses some; the assay was immunoSEQ multiplex PCR. The repertoire has some 69,000 clones, about 90% of them found once; the top ten carry more than 9%. Concerning this clone: Its specificity is unknown.

This CDR3 has 13 amino acids. V was cut by 6 bases and J by 4 bases, with 10 bases left in between. Germline V gene lookup returns CDR1 SNHLY and CDR2 FYNNEI. This material consisted of CD4+ or CD8+ T cells sorted from blood, taken in a trial of the OX40 agonist ivuxolimab. This receptor was identified in an adult with an advanced solid tumor such as melanoma, head and neck, liver or kidney cancer. V usage is TRBV2 and J usage is TRBJ2-1; the D gene could be TRBD1 or TRBD2 (5 bases each). The CDR3, as DNA: TGTGCCAGCAGGGGGGTCGGGTACAATGAGCAGTTCTTC. As protein: CASRGVGYNEQFF.